Shown below are 20 T cell receptor beta chains from a single sample sequenced in a study of blood T cells in healthy people across ages. A J-beta primer mix and a sample-barcoded 5' primer were used in a second PCR of about 7 to 12 cycles. Each CDR3 protein is one row after TCRdb ran MiXCR on the 5' RACE reads. The sample includes about 1.8 million distinct CDR3 sequences, approximately 50% of them seen just once. The sequenced sample was blood. These receptors came from a woman aged 35 to 49 in good health.

This clonotype was seen a few times. This chain uses TRBV2 with TRBJ2-1, with 7 bases identical to TRBD1. The CDR3 consists of 16 residues. Looked up from germline, CDR1 is SNHLY and CDR2 is FYNNEI. J was trimmed by 0 bases and V by 6 bases; bases with no gene match: 8. CDR3 protein: CASRPLQGISYNEQFF. CDR3 coding DNA: TGTGCCAGCAGGCCATTACAGGGGATCTCCTACAATGAGCAGTTCTTC.

This clonotype was counted a few times. The rearrangement links TRBV7-2 to TRBJ2-7; TRBD2 matches at 9 bases. The CDR3 is made up of 17 amino acids. Germline CDR1 and CDR2: SGHTA and FQGNSA. V dropped 4 bases and J dropped 2; count of bases not matched to a gene: 12. The CDR3 nucleotides are TGTGCCAGCAGCTCCCACATTCTAGCGGGGCTTCCCTACGAGCAGTACTTC. This translates into CASSSHILAGLPYEQYF.

This chain connects TRBV2 to TRBJ2-5; D gene ambiguous. CDR1 SNHLY and CDR2 FYNNEI come from the germline V gene. V was clipped by 7 bases and J by 3 bases, with 9 bases between them. This CDR3 is built from 12 residues. The CDR3 sequence is CASNWSEETQYF. CDR3 nucleotide sequence: TGTGCCAGCAATTGGTCGGAAGAGACCCAGTACTTC. Full variable domain (outside the CDR3, taken from reference TRBV2 and TRBJ2-5): EPEVTQTPSHQVTQMGQEVILRCVPISNHLYFYWYRQILGQKVEFLVSFYNNEISEKSEIFDDQFSVERPDGSNFTLKIRSTKLEDSAMYFCASNWSEETQYFGPGTRLLVL.

CDR3 nucleotides: TGCGCCAGCACCCGAATCGACAGGGGAACTGAAGCTTTCTTT. It encodes CASTRIDRGTEAFF. The gene calls are TRBV5-1 and TRBJ1-1, with TRBD1 matching 8 bases. Germline V gene lookup returns CDR1 SGHRS and CDR2 YFSETQ. The CDR3 covers 14 residues. V lost 6 bases to trimming and J lost 5 bases; unmatched junction nucleotides: 9.

The chain carries TRBV10-3 and TRBJ1-1, with D perhaps matching TRBD1 (5 bases). Trimming shortened V by 5 bases and J by 1 base, and 11 bases separated the two germline ends. This CDR3 spans 14 amino acids. In germline, CDR1 is ENHRY, CDR2 SYGVKD. The CDR3 sequence: CAISQTDQNTEAFF. The CDR3 DNA sequence: TGTGCCATCAGTCAGACAGACCAGAACACTGAAGCTTTCTTT.

The J gene is TRBJ2-1, the V gene TRBV3-1; 9 bases fit TRBD2. Germline V CDR1 and CDR2: LGHDT, YNNKEL (reference sequence). CDR3 length equals 15 residues. V lost 5 bases, J lost 4 bases, and 6 bases stayed unmatched. This CDR3 is CASSNSGGLYNEQFF. The CDR3 nucleotides are TGTGCCAGCAGCAACAGCGGGGGGCTATACAATGAGCAGTTCTTC.

The gene calls are TRBV28 and TRBJ2-1, with 11 bases fitting TRBD1. Germline V gene data show CDR1 as MDHEN and CDR2 as SYDVKM. V was pared by 3 bases and J by 1 base, with 11 bases of the junction left unmatched. The CDR3 runs 19 residues. As DNA, the CDR3 is TGTGCCAGCAGTTTCTTGCCCGGACAGGGGGCGCGTTCCTACAATGAGCAGTTCTTC. Protein sequence: CASSFLPGQGARSYNEQFF.

This clonotype was detected only a few times. The chain carries TRBV7-2 and TRBJ1-2; D is possibly TRBD1 (6 bases). The ends were cut back, 4 bases at V and 0 bases at J, with 12 bases in the middle. CDR3 length: 15 amino acids. CDR1 and CDR2 (germline): SGHTA, FQGNSA. This CDR3 reads CASSSSGTTNYGYTF. The CDR3 DNA sequence: TGTGCCAGCAGCTCCTCCGGGACAACTAACTATGGCTACACCTTC.

Turning to this clonotype: Because it lacks the conserved phenylalanine or tryptophan at the end, this CDR3 is likely a read error. The rearrangement uses TRBV12-3 or TRBV12-4 and TRBJ1-6; 7 bases are shared with TRBD1. J lost 2 bases, V lost 6 bases, and 7 bases had no gene match. The CDR3 totals 16 residues. The CDR3 coding sequence is TGTGCCAGCAGCCAGATACAGGGGCCCTATAATTCACCCCTCCACTAT. Residues: CASSQIQGPYNSPLHY.

J is TRBJ2-7 and V is TRBV28; a possible D gene is TRBD2 (6 bases). This CDR3 comprises 14 residues. From germline, CDR1 is MDHEN and CDR2 SYDVKM. The V end was cut by 6 bases, the J end by 3 bases, with 15 bases between. CDR3 loop: CASRGSGRIYEQYF. In DNA, the CDR3 is TGTGCCAGCAGGGGGTCAGGGAGGATCTACGAGCAGTACTTC.

As concerns this clonotype: One junction end disagrees with the germline gene, perhaps due to a read error. J is TRBJ2-6 and V is TRBV11-2; the match to TRBD1 covers 8 bases. This CDR3 comprises 18 residues. Germline lookup yields CDR1 SGHAT and CDR2 FQNNGV. The CDR3 loop is CASSSLGQAHSGANVLTF. Here the CDR3 DNA reads TGTGCCAGCAGCTCTCTGGGACAGGCTCACTCTGGTGCCAACGTCCTGACTTTC.

The chain is built from TRBV25-1 and TRBJ1-2, with D hard to call. From germline, CDR1 is MGHDK and CDR2 SYGVNS. Trimming removed 1 base from V and 5 bases from J, with 8 bases in between. This CDR3 has 13 residues. This CDR3 is CASSESITYGYTF. CDR3 nucleotide sequence: TGTGCCAGCAGTGAATCGATCACTTATGGCTACACCTTC.

The chain is built from TRBV7-2 and TRBJ2-3, with 8 positions matching TRBD2. Trimming removed 4 bases from V and 4 bases from J; junction bases left unmatched: 10. CDR1 is SGHTA and CDR2 is FQGNSA in the germline V gene. The CDR3 totals 16 residues. The CDR3 bases are TGTGCCAGCAGCTCCAGTTTAAGGACTAGCCCAGATACGCAGTATTTT. It translates to CASSSSLRTSPDTQYF.

The chain links TRBV28 to TRBJ1-4; D unresolved. Per germline, CDR1 MDHEN and CDR2 SYDVKM. The CDR3 length is 12 residues. V gave up 8 bases and J gave up 3 bases, with 7 bases separating them. CDR3 sequence (DNA): TGTGCCAGCCAGGACCCTAATGAAAAACTGTTTTTT. It is translated as CASQDPNEKLFF.

The chain combines TRBV12-5 with TRBJ1-2; perhaps TRBD1 as D (5 bases). Trimming left V 6 bases short and J 0 bases short, with 11 bases between. The CDR3 extends over 14 amino acids. From germline, CDR1 is LGHNT and CDR2 FRNRAP. The CDR3 nucleotides read TGTGCTAGTGGACGGGACGGATCTAACTATGGCTACACCTTC. Protein product: CASGRDGSNYGYTF.

This clonotype was seen more than once but under ten times. V is TRBV15 and J is TRBJ2-1; D call uncertain. The CDR3 contains 15 residues. Trimming removed 0 bases at V and 5 bases at J, with 11 bases between. Germline V gives CDR1 LNHNV, CDR2 YYDKDF (reference sequence). The CDR3 loop reads CATSREGIRDNEQFF. For the CDR3, the DNA is TGTGCCACCAGCAGAGAAGGGATTAGGGACAATGAGCAGTTCTTC.

V and J are TRBV20-1 and TRBJ2-1, with D perhaps matching TRBD2 (6 bases). CDR3 length: 11 residues. In germline, CDR1 is DFQATT, CDR2 SNEGSKA (reference sequence). Trimming cost V 3 bases and J 10 bases, with 10 bases left between them. CDR3 region: CSASAGREQFF. The CDR3 DNA reads as TGCAGTGCTAGTGCGGGGAGGGAGCAGTTCTTC.

The chain is built from TRBV4-1 and TRBJ2-1; D is perhaps TRBD1 or TRBD2 (5 bases each). V lost 0 bases, J lost 6 bases, and 18 bases lay in between. From germline, CDR1 is MGHRA and CDR2 YSYEKL. The CDR3 has 17 amino acids. The CDR3 DNA follows: TGCGCCAGCAGCCAAGAGGGGACCACGACGGCATTCAATGAGCAGTTCTTC. It encodes CASSQEGTTTAFNEQFF.

This clonotype has only a few counts. The chain combines TRBV29-1 with TRBJ2-1; 8 bases match TRBD2. Germline V gene data show CDR1 as SQVTM and CDR2 as ANQGSEA. The length of the CDR3 is 12 residues. V trimming: 0 bases; J trimming: 13 bases; junction bases outside the gene matches: 5. Here the CDR3 reads CSVEDARGDQFF. DNA for the CDR3: TGCAGCGTTGAAGATGCGCGGGGGGATCAGTTCTTC.

The rearrangement uses TRBV3-1 and TRBJ2-5; 11 bases align to TRBD2. The germline V gene has CDR1 LGHDT and CDR2 YNNKEL (reference sequence). The V and J ends lost 3 bases and 1 base, in that order; junction bases with no gene match: 10. This CDR3 has 18 residues. The CDR3 loop reads CASSQGILAGATQETQYF. DNA of the CDR3: TGTGCCAGCAGCCAGGGCATACTAGCGGGGGCCACCCAAGAGACCCAGTACTTC.